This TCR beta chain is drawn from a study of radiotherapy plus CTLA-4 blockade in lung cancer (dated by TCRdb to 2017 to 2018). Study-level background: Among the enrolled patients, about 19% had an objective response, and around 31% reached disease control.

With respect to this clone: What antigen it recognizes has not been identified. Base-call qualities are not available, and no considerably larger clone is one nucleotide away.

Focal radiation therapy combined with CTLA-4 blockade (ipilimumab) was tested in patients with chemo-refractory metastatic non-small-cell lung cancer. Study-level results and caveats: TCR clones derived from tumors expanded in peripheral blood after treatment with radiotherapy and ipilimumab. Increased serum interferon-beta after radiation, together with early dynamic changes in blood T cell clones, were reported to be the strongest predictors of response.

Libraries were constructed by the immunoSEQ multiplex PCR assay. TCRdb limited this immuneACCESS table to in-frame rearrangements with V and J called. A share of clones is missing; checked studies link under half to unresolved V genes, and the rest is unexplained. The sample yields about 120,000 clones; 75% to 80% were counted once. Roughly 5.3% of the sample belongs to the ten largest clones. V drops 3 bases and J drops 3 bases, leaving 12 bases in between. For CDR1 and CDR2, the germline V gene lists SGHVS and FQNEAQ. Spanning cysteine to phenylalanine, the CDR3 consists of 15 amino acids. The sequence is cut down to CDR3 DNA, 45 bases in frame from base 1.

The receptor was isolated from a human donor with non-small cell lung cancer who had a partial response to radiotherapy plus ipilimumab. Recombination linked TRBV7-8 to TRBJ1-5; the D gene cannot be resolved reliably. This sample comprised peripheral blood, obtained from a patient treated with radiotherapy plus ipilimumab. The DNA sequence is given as TGTGCCAGCAGCTTGTTTGTGGACTCCAATCAGCCCCAGCATTTT. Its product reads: CASSLFVDSNQPQHF.